The entry below gives a single T cell receptor beta chain sequence along with its context. This clonotype was found a few times. This clone's antigen is unknown. No much larger clone is present one base from it, and per-base qualities are unavailable. This entry is derived from a study of T-cell memory formation after mild COVID-19 (dated by TCRdb to the early 2020s). Regarding the study in general: TCR sequence clusters from the two donors were largely donor specific. T-cell clones expanding and contracting after mild COVID-19 in a couple of donors were tracked by longitudinal TCRalpha and TCRbeta repertoire sequencing. The cohort was made up of two young adult volunteers, one female and one male, who were previously healthy.

PBMCs were isolated by Ficoll-Paque density gradient centrifugation. The sequencing machine was an Illumina NovaSeq 6000. Using 5'RACE with constant-segment primers, TCRalpha and TCRbeta cDNA libraries were constructed, with sample barcodes and unique molecular identifiers added in the process. RNA was extracted from every sample with Trizol reagent. Library amplification was performed in two PCR steps, and a second sample barcode and Illumina TruSeq adapters were introduced in the second step. The libraries were sequenced on an Illumina NovaSeq using 2 x 150 bp paired-end reads. Processing in the source paper ran as follows. Reads were demultiplexed and collapsed into UMI-guided consensus sequences with migec v1.2.7. Using mixcr v2.1.11, UMI consensuses were aligned to TRA and TRB V and J templates and then assembled into clonotypes. A clonotype was counted as expanded or contracted only when both edgeR and NoisET called the clonotype significant, with the noise models trained on biological replicates. For edgeR calls, the cutoffs were a false discovery rate-adjusted p below 0.01 and a log2 fold-change threshold of 1. As an exploratory analysis of dynamics, max-normalized trajectories of the 1000 most abundant clonotypes were examined by PCA with hierarchical clustering. Separately sequenced CD4+ and CD8+ repertoires were used to assign a CD4 or CD8 phenotype to each responding clone. The public reads were reanalyzed by TCRdb: fastp trimming at Q25, MiXCR alignment, in-frame beta chains only. All rows with the same CDR3 protein become a single entry with the most common DNA and genes. None of the V and J calls come from the authors' own analysis; TCRdb made them. The table for this sample lists 350,000 to 450,000 distinct CDR3 sequences; roughly a quarter of them were counted only once. In total, the top ten clones hold around 8.1% of the sample.

V is cut by 5 bases and J by 5 bases, and the space between the germline ends is 15 bases. Reading the germline V gene (reference sequence) gives CDR1 DFQATT and CDR2 SNEGSKA. The CDR3 holds 13 amino acids from the cysteine to the phenylalanine. The kept DNA is CDR3 alone, 39 bases in frame from the first base. The full study reports these points: Some responding clones were found in pre-infection memory, which suggests that pre-existing cross-reactive memory T cells took part in the SARS-CoV-2 response. The study covered only a couple of mild cases, and larger cohorts including severe cases with pre-infection samples were considered necessary. Whether the second-wave clones peaking on day 37 were SARS-CoV-2 specific was not confirmed. From day 15 to 85, contracting clones showed balanced CD4/CD8 phenotypes, whereas a second wave of clones that expanded from day 15 to 37 leaned towards CD4+. Contracting CD4+ clones were found mainly in CM and EM memory subsets, while CD8+ clones were enriched in EMRA.

This sequence uses TRBV20-1 and TRBJ2-5, with no confidently assigned D gene. Material: PBMCs or a T cell subset sorted from them (not recorded which). The clonotype comes from an adult woman who had mild COVID-19 (a few samples of this study predate the infection). The sample titles of this study are shuffled in the database, so cell type and time point are left out; the donor was told from shared clones. The CDR3 reads as follows: CSAGVVGAETQYF. The sequenced DNA: TGCAGTGCTGGAGTTGTCGGCGCTGAGACCCAGTACTTC.